This TCR beta chain was observed in a study of cytomegalovirus exposure and HLA in healthy donors. Findings and limits, study-wide: Most of the TCR beta V segments (in an earlier analysis) were productive either about 87% or about 30% of the time. Equally common other TCR beta chains were less clonally expanded than HLA-associated ones, a later analysis found.

Of note for this clone: Its antigen is currently unknown.

60 Vbeta and 13 Jbeta primers were used in PCR. Sequencing was performed with immunoSEQ multiplex PCR; in TCRdb, only in-frame clones are kept and a portion is missing. The data contain some 120,000 clones, around 68% of them singletons. Deletions cut 5 bases from V and 7 bases from J, with 17 bases between. CDR3 length: 14 amino acids. Germline CDR1 MNHEY, CDR2 SVGAGI. The gene calls are TRBV6-5 and TRBJ1-2, with D hard to call. The TCR sequence derives from a man between 35 and 55 years old in good health and CMV-seropositive. The sample consisted of PBMCs. The CDR3 loop is CASSPGNGILGYTF. CDR3 sequence (DNA): TGTGCCAGCAGTCCCGGAAACGGGATTCTTGGCTACACCTTC.